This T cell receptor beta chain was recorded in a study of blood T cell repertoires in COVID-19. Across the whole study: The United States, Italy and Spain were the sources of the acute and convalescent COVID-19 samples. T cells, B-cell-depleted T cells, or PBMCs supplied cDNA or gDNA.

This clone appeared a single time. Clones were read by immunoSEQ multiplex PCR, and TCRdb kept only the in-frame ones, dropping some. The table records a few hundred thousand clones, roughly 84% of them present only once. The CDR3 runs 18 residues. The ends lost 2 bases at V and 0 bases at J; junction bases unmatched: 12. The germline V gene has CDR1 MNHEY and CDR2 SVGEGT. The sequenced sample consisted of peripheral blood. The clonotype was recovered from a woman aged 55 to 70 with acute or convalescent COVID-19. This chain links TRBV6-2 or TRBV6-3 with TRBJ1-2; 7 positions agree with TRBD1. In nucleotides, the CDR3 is TGTGCCAGCAGTTACCGACCAGGGGGGTTCACATCTAACTATGGCTACACCTTC. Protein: CASSYRPGGFTSNYGYTF.